Here is one T cell receptor beta chain with its context. The data derive from a study of cytomegalovirus exposure and HLA in healthy donors. The CDR3 contains 13 residues. V gave up 7 bases and J gave up 7 bases, with 16 bases separating them. CDR1 and CDR2 from the germline V gene are MNHEY and SVGAGI. Sequencing used immunoSEQ multiplex PCR; TCRdb keeps in-frame clones, though not all of them. The table includes some 73,000 clones, roughly 90% detected once. The receptor was isolated from a woman in her late teens or twenties in good health and CMV-seropositive. The chain is built from TRBV6-5 and TRBJ1-2; D is undetermined. The sample was PBMCs. CDR3: CASKEGGLGGYTF. The CDR3 DNA reads as TGTGCCAGCAAGGAAGGCGGCCTGGGTGGCTACACCTTC.